The 8 T cell receptor beta chains below were found in one sample sequenced in a study of blood T cell repertoires in COVID-19. Here immunoSEQ multiplex PCR was the method, and the copy in TCRdb shows in-frame clones only, minus some. The table records approximately 220,000 clones, roughly 85% of them present only once. Material: PBMCs or T cells enriched from blood (not recorded which). The receptors shown here come from a middle-aged man who had recovered from COVID-19.

This chain connects TRBV28 to TRBJ2-7; D might be TRBD1 (5 bases). The germline CDR1 and CDR2 sequences are MDHEN and SYDVKM. Trimming took off 5 bases at V and 3 bases at J, with 11 bases between the two ends. The CDR3 runs to 13 residues. The CDR3 DNA reads TGTGCCAGCAGTCCGGACACCCGCTACGAGCAGTACTTC. This encodes CASSPDTRYEQYF.

This sequence joins TRBV9 and TRBJ2-7; 9 nucleotides agree with TRBD1. Germline-derived CDR1 and CDR2 are SGDLS and YYNGEE. The CDR3 loop spans 15 amino acids. Trimming took 3 bases from V and 4 from J; bases not matched to a gene: 8. The CDR3 nucleotides read TGTGCCAGCAGCGAAGCCGGGACAGGGATTTACGAGCAGTACTTC. This codes for CASSEAGTGIYEQYF. The full variable domain, completed using reference TRBV9 and TRBJ2-7, is DSGVTQTPKHLITATGQRVTLRCSPRSGDLSVYWYQQSLDQGLQFLIQYYNGEERAKGNILERFSAQQFPDLHSELNLSSLELGDSALYFCASSEAGTGIYEQYFGPGTRLTVT.

The genes are TRBV19 and TRBJ1-2, with 11 bases that match TRBD1. The CDR3 extends over 15 amino acids. The V segment lost 7 bases and the J segment 5 bases; nucleotides outside the gene matches: 9. Germline CDR1 LNHDA, CDR2 SQIVND (reference sequence). This CDR3 is CASTDGQGARYGYTF. The CDR3 region has the DNA TGTGCCAGTACGGACGGACAGGGGGCGCGGTATGGCTACACCTTC.

This chain links TRBV27 with TRBJ2-7; TRBD1 matches at 7 bases. Per germline, CDR1 MNHEY and CDR2 SMNVEV (reference sequence). The CDR3 extends over 16 amino acids. Trimming took 6 bases from V and 2 from J; bases not matched to a gene: 13. CDR3 region: CASRVQYQGVTYEQYF. CDR3 in DNA: TGTGCCAGCAGGGTTCAATATCAGGGGGTAACCTACGAGCAGTACTTC.

The chain links TRBV29-1 to TRBJ2-7; tentatively, D is TRBD2 (5 bases). Germline CDR1 reads SQVTM; CDR2 reads ANQGSEA. The V end lost 5 bases, the J end lost 4 bases, and 6 bases lay between the germline ends. The CDR3 spans 10 residues. This CDR3 reads CSVWTYEQYF. DNA of the CDR3: TGCAGCGTTTGGACTTACGAGCAGTACTTC.

The chain uses TRBV7-8 and TRBJ1-2, with D unresolved. The CDR3 is 15 residues long. V was shortened by 5 bases and J by 8 bases, with 21 bases between the two germline ends. Germline CDR1 is SGHVS and CDR2 is FQNEAQ. The CDR3 sequence: CASSAGFYKSGGYTF. The CDR3 DNA is TGTGCCAGCAGCGCCGGGTTTTACAAAAGCGGGGGCTACACCTTC. Full variable domain (outside the CDR3, taken from reference TRBV7-8 and TRBJ1-2): GAGVSQSPRYKVAKRGQDVALRCDPISGHVSLFWYQQALGQGPEFLTYFQNEAQLDKSGLPSDRFFAERPEGSVSTLKIQRTQQEDSAVYLCASSAGFYKSGGYTFGSGTRLTVV.

This chain uses TRBV6-5 with TRBJ1-1; D remains unclear. Trimming took off 2 bases at V and 6 bases at J, with 13 bases between the two ends. The CDR3 has 14 amino acids. Germline CDR1 and CDR2: MNHEY and SVGAGI. CDR3: CASSYAESNSEAFF. In DNA, the CDR3 is TGTGCCAGCAGTTACGCAGAATCGAATTCTGAAGCTTTCTTT.

The chain recombines TRBV3-1 (or the pseudogene TRBV3-2) with TRBJ2-7; possible D gene TRBD1, 5 bases. Trimming removed 0 bases from V and 8 bases from J, with 8 bases in between. The CDR3 sequence is 12 residues long. Germline CDR1 is LGHDT and CDR2 is YNNKEL (reference sequence). The CDR3 is CASSQEVGQQYF. The CDR3 DNA reads as TGTGCCAGCAGCCAAGAGGTGGGGCAGCAGTACTTC.